The 25 T cell receptor beta chains reported below all come from one sample, sequenced in a study of blood T cell repertoires in COVID-19. Produced via immunoSEQ multiplex PCR; TCRdb's table is partial and in-frame only. The table has 100,000 or so clones, around 85% seen once; the top ten hold over 10%. Sequencing was done on a sample of peripheral blood. These receptors came from a man aged 50 to 59 with active or convalescent COVID-19.

This chain joins TRBV7-2 and TRBJ2-7, with TRBD2 identical over 11 bases. CDR1 is SGHTA and CDR2 is FQGNSA in the germline V gene. The CDR3 runs to 15 residues. V dropped 5 bases and J dropped 3; count of bases not matched to a gene: 6. This CDR3 is CASSLATSGVYEQYF. The CDR3 DNA sequence: TGTGCCAGCAGCCTGGCGACTAGCGGGGTCTACGAGCAGTACTTC.

The chain is built from TRBV5-1 and TRBJ2-7; D might be TRBD1 (5 bases). Germline CDR1 reads SGHRS; CDR2 reads YFSETQ. V was trimmed by 4 bases and J by 4 bases, leaving 15 bases between them. This CDR3 comprises 14 residues. CDR3 protein: CASSPQGLYYEQYF. The CDR3 coding sequence is TGCGCCAGCAGCCCGCAGGGCCTATATTACGAGCAGTACTTC.

The chain couples TRBV19 to TRBJ1-3; possible D gene TRBD1, 6 bases. The germline V gene encodes CDR1 LNHDA and CDR2 SQIVND (reference sequence). This CDR3 contains 16 residues. V was shortened by 4 bases and J by 2 bases, with 15 bases between the two germline ends. CDR3 coding DNA: TGTGCCAGTAGTACACAGGGCCTGGGGGCTGGAAACACCATATATTTT. Its protein is CASSTQGLGAGNTIYF.

The chain employs TRBV30 and TRBJ2-1, with 8 bases aligning to TRBD2. The germline V gene encodes CDR1 GTSNPN and CDR2 SVGIG (reference sequence). The trim removed 5 bases at V and 7 bases at J, leaving 10 bases unmatched. The CDR3 runs 14 residues. CDR3: CAWEEAGVGNEQFF. The CDR3 nucleotides are TGTGCCTGGGAAGAAGCGGGAGTGGGGAATGAGCAGTTCTTC.

The genes are TRBV11-2 and TRBJ2-7; tentatively, D is TRBD2 (5 bases). The CDR3 has 12 amino acids. Trimming pared 8 bases from V and 3 bases from J, leaving 11 bases between. Germline loops: CDR1 SGHAT, CDR2 FQNNGV. CDR3 sequence (DNA): TGTGCCAGCGGCCGAGCGGACTACGAGCAGTACTTC. Translated, it gives CASGRADYEQYF. Supplemented by reference TRBV11-2 and TRBJ2-7, the full variable domain reads EAGVAQSPRYKIIEKRQSVAFWCNPISGHATLYWYQQILGQGPKLLIQFQNNGVVDDSQLPKDRFSAERLKGVDSTLKIQPAKLEDSAVYLCASGRADYEQYFGPGTRLTVT.

This rearrangement joins TRBV11-3 to TRBJ1-1; TRBD1 might be the D (5 bases). Per the germline V gene, CDR1 is SGHNT and CDR2 is YENEEA. This CDR3 is built from 14 residues. The V end was cut by 3 bases, the J end by 4 bases, with 12 bases between. For the CDR3, the DNA is TGTGCCAGCAGCTTCTTACAGGCATCCACTGAAGCTTTCTTT. Translated, it gives CASSFLQASTEAFF.

The CDR3 bases are TGTGCCAGCAGCTGGGACAGGTCCTCCCTCGGGGAGCTGTTTTTT. Translation: CASSWDRSSLGELFF. The chain uses TRBV11-1 and TRBJ2-2; 8 nucleotides align to TRBD1. CDR1 is SGHAT and CDR2 is FQDESV in the germline V gene (reference sequence). J gave up 7 bases and V 4 bases, and 8 bases lay outside the gene matches. The CDR3 is 15 amino acids. Drawing the rest from reference TRBV11-1 and TRBJ2-2, the complete variable domain is EAEVAQSPRYKITEKSQAVAFWCDPISGHATLYWYRQILGQGPELLVQFQDESVVDDSQLPKDRFSAERLKGVDSTLKIQPAELGDSAMYLCASSWDRSSLGELFFGEGSRLTVL.

The rearrangement joins TRBV6-5 to TRBJ1-6, with unresolved D. Trimming left V 5 bases short and J 4 bases short, with 6 bases between. CDR3 length: 13 residues. Germline loops: CDR1 MNHEY, CDR2 SVGAGI. The CDR3 DNA reads TGTGCCAGCAGTACGGGATATAATTCACCCCTCCACTTT. It encodes CASSTGYNSPLHF.

This chain's CDR3 is CASSAGLSYEQYF. The CDR3, as DNA: TGTGCCAGCAGCGCGGGCCTGAGCTACGAGCAGTACTTC. The gene calls are TRBV7-9 and TRBJ2-7, with D possibly being TRBD2 (5 bases). Germline CDR1 and CDR2: SEHNR and FQNEAQ (reference sequence). Trimming took off 5 bases at V and 3 bases at J, with 11 bases between the two ends. The CDR3 runs to 13 residues.

V usage is TRBV5-4 and J usage is TRBJ2-7; TRBD1 matches at 9 bases. With V trimmed by 3 bases and J by 4 bases, 2 bases remained unmatched. CDR3 length: 13 amino acids. The germline CDR1 and CDR2 sequences are SGHNT and YYREEE (reference sequence). The CDR3 reads CASSSGTGYEQYF. CDR3 DNA sequence: TGTGCCAGCAGCTCCGGGACAGGGTACGAGCAGTACTTC.

The rearrangement links TRBV11-3 to TRBJ2-7; D is possibly TRBD2 (5 bases). V lost 6 bases and J 6 bases, leaving 12 bases between the germline ends. The CDR3 contains 12 residues. CDR1 is SGHNT, CDR2 YENEEA, per germline. In DNA, the CDR3 is TGTGCCAGCAGGGGGAACGGAGGCGAGCAGTACTTC. This codes for CASRGNGGEQYF.

This clone was counted once. The J gene is TRBJ2-7, the V gene TRBV7-9; D is unclear. V gave up 0 bases and J gave up 3 bases, with 6 bases separating them. Looked up from germline, CDR1 is SEHNR and CDR2 is FQNEAQ (reference sequence). This CDR3 is 13 amino acids long. The CDR3 spells CASSLAVGYEQYF. The CDR3 DNA reads TGTGCCAGCAGCTTAGCGGTCGGCTACGAGCAGTACTTC.

The rearrangement links TRBV2 to TRBJ1-1; maybe TRBD1 (6 bases). Germline CDR1 SNHLY, CDR2 FYNNEI. V was cut by 6 bases and J by 6 bases, with 17 bases left in between. This CDR3 region has 14 residues. The CDR3 loop reads CASRVGGTLSEAFF. The CDR3, as DNA: TGTGCCAGCAGAGTTGGGGGCACTCTGTCTGAAGCTTTCTTT. Variable domain in full (rest from reference TRBV2 and TRBJ1-1): EPEVTQTPSHQVTQMGQEVILRCVPISNHLYFYWYRQILGQKVEFLVSFYNNEISEKSEIFDDQFSVERPDGSNFTLKIRSTKLEDSAMYFCASRVGGTLSEAFFGQGTRLTVV.

The table lists this clone with a count of one. Sequence at one end of the junction differs from germline and may be a read error. The chain is built from TRBV10-2 and TRBJ1-1; TRBD1 matches at 9 bases. CDR3 size: 15 residues. Germline V gene lookup returns CDR1 WSHSY and CDR2 SAAADI. CDR3 residues: CASRQQGAMNTETFF. CDR3 DNA sequence: TGCGCCAGCAGGCAACAGGGGGCAATGAACACTGAAACTTTCTTT.

The chain uses TRBV21-1 and TRBJ2-5; the table gives TRBD1 as D, unverified against the DNA. TRBV21-1 is shown as a pseudogene. The CDR3 loop spans 16 amino acids. CDR3 protein: CASSKAGRVSQETQYF. CDR3 sequence (DNA): TGTGCCAGCAGCAAAGCGGGGCGCGTCTCGCAAGAGACCCAGTACTTC.

The chain couples TRBV27 to TRBJ2-7; the match to TRBD1 covers 8 bases. Germline CDR1 and CDR2: MNHEY and SMNVEV (reference sequence). Trimming cost V 6 bases and J 2 bases; bases outside gene matches: 6. The CDR3 has 14 amino acids. The CDR3 spells CASRVQGGTYEQYF. The DNA of the CDR3 is TGTGCCAGCAGGGTACAGGGGGGAACCTACGAGCAGTACTTC.

The CDR3 nucleotides read TGTGCCAGCCTTGGGACAGTTAATGAAAAACTGTTTTTT. Translation gives CASLGTVNEKLFF. The V and J genes are TRBV2 and TRBJ1-4; TRBD1 matches at 7 bases. The CDR3 is 13 amino acids. V gave up 8 bases and J gave up 4 bases; unmatched junction bases: 4. Germline lookup yields CDR1 SNHLY and CDR2 FYNNEI.

The chain recombines TRBV3-1 (or the pseudogene TRBV3-2) with TRBJ2-2, with 11 bases aligning to TRBD2. The CDR3 is 17 residues long. Looked up from germline, CDR1 is LGHDT and CDR2 is YNNKEL (reference sequence). The V segment lost 0 bases and the J segment 4 bases; nucleotides outside the gene matches: 4. CDR3 nucleotide sequence: TGTGCCAGCAGCCAAGAGGTAGCGGGAGGGCCCACCGGGGAGCTGTTTTTT. Translating gives CASSQEVAGGPTGELFF.

Worth noting for this clone: Distinct nucleotide sequences in the sample also encode this CDR3. The chain recombines TRBV11-3 with TRBJ1-1; no clear D. The V and J ends lost 1 base and 1 base respectively, with 7 bases between them. Germline assignment: CDR1 SGHNT and CDR2 YENEEA. The CDR3 covers 14 residues. CDR3 residues: CASSLARENTEAFF. The CDR3 DNA reads TGTGCCAGCAGCTTAGCTCGAGAGAACACTGAAGCTTTCTTT.

The chain combines TRBV6-5 with TRBJ2-3, with a tentative D call TRBD2 (5 bases). The CDR3 has 14 amino acids. V lost 7 bases to trimming and J lost 2 bases, with 13 bases between them. In germline, CDR1 is MNHEY, CDR2 SVGAGI. The DNA of the CDR3 is TGTGCCAGCAACCCGAGAGGGCTCACAGATACGCAGTATTTT. It encodes CASNPRGLTDTQYF.

In this sample, this clone turned up once. The V gene is TRBV2, the J gene TRBJ2-7; D perhaps matches TRBD1 (5 bases). The CDR3 is made up of 13 amino acids. V shed 7 bases and J shed 2 bases, with 12 bases lying between them. CDR1 is SNHLY and CDR2 is FYNNEI in the germline V gene. CDR3 region: CASKQGLTYEQYF. The CDR3 DNA reads TGTGCCAGCAAGCAGGGTTTAACCTACGAGCAGTACTTC.

This sequence joins TRBV27 and TRBJ1-4; the D is unclear. The V and J ends lost 6 bases and 8 bases respectively, with 7 bases between them. Per the germline V gene, CDR1 is MNHEY and CDR2 is SMNVEV (reference sequence). The length of the CDR3 is 11 residues. The CDR3 DNA sequence: TGTGCCAGCAGGGTTGGCGAAAAACTGTTTTTT. Encoded protein: CASRVGEKLFF.

The DNA for the CDR3 is TGTGCCATCAGTGATCTTGGGCCGAAGCCCCAGCATTTT. This sequence encodes CAISDLGPKPQHF. The V gene is TRBV10-3, the J gene TRBJ1-5; no definite D call. The germline V gene has CDR1 ENHRY and CDR2 SYGVKD. The CDR3 consists of 13 residues. V lost 3 bases and J lost 8, with 11 bases in between.

The chain carries TRBV2 and TRBJ2-3; TRBD2 aligns across 9 bases. This CDR3 comprises 16 residues. Germline assignment: CDR1 SNHLY and CDR2 FYNNEI. V lost 2 bases to trimming and J lost 4 bases; unmatched junction nucleotides: 7. The CDR3 loop reads CASSEMIAGAADTQYF. DNA for the CDR3: TGTGCCAGCAGTGAAATGATAGCGGGAGCCGCAGATACGCAGTATTTT.

This clone was seen more than once but under ten times. The chain recombines TRBV10-2 with TRBJ2-1; D unclear. The CDR3 contains 16 residues. V shed 2 bases and J shed 5 bases, with 16 bases lying between them. Germline V gene sequence: CDR1 WSHSY, CDR2 SAAADI. The CDR3 is CASSELELQSNNEQFF. The CDR3 DNA reads as TGCGCCAGCAGTGAGCTAGAGCTTCAATCAAACAATGAGCAGTTCTTC.